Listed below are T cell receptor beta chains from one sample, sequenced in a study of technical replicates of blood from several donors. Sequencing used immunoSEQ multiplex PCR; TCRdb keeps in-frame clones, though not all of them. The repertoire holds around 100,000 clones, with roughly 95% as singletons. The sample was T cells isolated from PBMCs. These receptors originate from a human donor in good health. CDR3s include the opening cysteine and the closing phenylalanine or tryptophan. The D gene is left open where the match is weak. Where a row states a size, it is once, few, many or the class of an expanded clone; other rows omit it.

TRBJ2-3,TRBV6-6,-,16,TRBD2,TGTGCCAGCAGGACTAGCGGGAGGGCTAGCACAGATACGCAGTATTTT,CASRTSGRASTDTQYF
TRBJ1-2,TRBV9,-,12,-,TGTGCCAGCAGCGTAGTCGGGAAAGGCTACACCTTC,CASSVVGKGYTF
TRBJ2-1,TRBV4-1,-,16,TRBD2,TGCGCCAGCAGCCAATTACTAGCGGGAAGGTACAATGAGCAGTTCTTC,CASSQLLAGRYNEQFF
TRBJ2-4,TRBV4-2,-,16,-,TGTGCCAGCAGCCAAGATCGGGGAAAATCCAAAAACATTCAGTACTTC,CASSQDRGKSKNIQYF
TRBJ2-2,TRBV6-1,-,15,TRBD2,TGTGCCAGCAGTCCCTCAACTAGCGGGACCGGGGAGCTGTTTTTT,CASSPSTSGTGELFF
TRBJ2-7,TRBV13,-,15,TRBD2,TGTGCCAGCGTACCCGGAGCGGGAGGAAGGTACGAGCAGTACTTC,CASVPGAGGRYEQYF
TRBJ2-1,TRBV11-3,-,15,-,TGTGCCAGCAGCCCAGGGAGCGGGTCCTACAATGAGCAGTTCTTC,CASSPGSGSYNEQFF
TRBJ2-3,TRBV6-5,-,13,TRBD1,TGTGCCAGTAGACAGGGGGGTGAAGATACGCAGTATTTT,CASRQGGEDTQYF
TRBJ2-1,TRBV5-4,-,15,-,TGTGCCAGCAGCGTGACAGGTGAAGGGATGAATGAGCAGTTCTTC,CASSVTGEGMNEQFF
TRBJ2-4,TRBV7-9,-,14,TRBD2,TGTGCCAGCAGCTTAAGCGGGATGGGAAACATTCAGTACTTC,CASSLSGMGNIQYF
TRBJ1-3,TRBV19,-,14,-,TGTGCCAGTAGTATTCTAGACTCTGGAAACACCATATATTTT,CASSILDSGNTIYF
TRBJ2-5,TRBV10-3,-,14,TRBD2,TGTGCCATCTCAGGACGGGGGGAACAAGAGACCCAGTACTTC,CAISGRGEQETQYF
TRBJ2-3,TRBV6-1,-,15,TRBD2,TGTGCCAGCAAAGGGCGGGAGGGCGGGACAGATACGCAGTATTTT,CASKGREGGTDTQYF
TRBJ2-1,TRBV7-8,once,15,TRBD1,TGTGCCAGCAGCTCCTGGGACAGGGAGGCCAATGAGCAGTTCTTC,CASSSWDREANEQFF
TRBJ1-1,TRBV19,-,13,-,TGTGCCAGTAGTATAGGCGGGGTGTCTGAAGCTTTCTTT,CASSIGGVSEAFF
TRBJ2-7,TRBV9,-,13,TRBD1,TGTGCCAGCAGCGTAACAGGGGCCTCCGAGCAGTACTTC,CASSVTGASEQYF
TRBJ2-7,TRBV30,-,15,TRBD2,TGTGCCTGGAGTCCCCGGGGGGGCCTTACGTACGAGCAGTACTTC,CAWSPRGGLTYEQYF
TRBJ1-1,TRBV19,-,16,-,TGTGCCAGTAGTGGCAGGTCCTCCCGCATGAACACTGAAGCTTTCTTT,CASSGRSSRMNTEAFF
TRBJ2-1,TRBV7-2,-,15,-,TGTGCCAGCAGCTTAAGGCAACAGGGTGGCAATGAGCAGTTCTTC,CASSLRQQGGNEQFF
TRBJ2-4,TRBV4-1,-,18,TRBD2,TGCGCCAGCAGCCCCTCGAAGACTAGCGGGAGAGGAGCATACATTCAGTACTTC,CASSPSKTSGRGAYIQYF
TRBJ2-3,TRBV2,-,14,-,TGTGCCAGCAGCGACTTGCGGGGCACAGATACGCAGTATTTT,CASSDLRGTDTQYF
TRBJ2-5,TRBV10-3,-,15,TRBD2,TGTGCCATCAGTCGGTACGGGAGGGCCCCAGAGACCCAGTACTTC,CAISRYGRAPETQYF
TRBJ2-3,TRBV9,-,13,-,TGTGCCAGCAGCGGGAGGATCGCAGATACGCAGTATTTT,CASSGRIADTQYF
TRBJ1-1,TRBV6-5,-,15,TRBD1,TGTGCCAGCAGATGGGACAGAGAAATGAACACTGAAGCTTTCTTT,CASRWDREMNTEAFF
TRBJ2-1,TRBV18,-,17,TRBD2,TGTGCCAGCTCACCTAATCCTAGCGGTCCCTCCTACAATGAGCAGTTCTTC,CASSPNPSGPSYNEQFF
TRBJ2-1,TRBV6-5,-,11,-,TGTGCCAGCAGTACCCTAGGATCGTCGTTCTTC,CASSTLGSSFF
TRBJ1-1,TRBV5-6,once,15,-,TGTGCCAGCAGCTTGAAAGGTTTGCCGGGCACTGAAGCTTTCTTT,CASSLKGLPGTEAFF
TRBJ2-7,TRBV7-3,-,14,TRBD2,TGTGCCAGCAGCCCTAGCGGGAAATCCTACGAGCAGTACTTC,CASSPSGKSYEQYF
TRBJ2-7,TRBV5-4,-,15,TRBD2,TGTGCCAGCAGCCCCGGACTAGCAGGGCCCTACGAGCAGTACTTC,CASSPGLAGPYEQYF
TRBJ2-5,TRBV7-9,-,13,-,TGTGCCAGCAGCATTAGCGAGGAGGAGACCCAGTACTTC,CASSISEEETQYF
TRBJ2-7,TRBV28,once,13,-,TGTGCCAGCCGACGGGACTCTCGCTACGAGCAGTACTTC,CASRRDSRYEQYF
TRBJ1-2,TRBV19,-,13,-,TGTGCCAGTAGGGGCAGCCCTTACTATGGCTACACCTTC,CASRGSPYYGYTF
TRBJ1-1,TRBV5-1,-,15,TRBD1,TGCGCCAGCAGCTCCCCCCAGGGGGCGAACACTGAAGCTTTCTTT,CASSSPQGANTEAFF
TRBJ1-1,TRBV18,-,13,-,TGTGCCAGCTCACCCAGGGGGAACACTGAAGCTTTCTTT,CASSPRGNTEAFF
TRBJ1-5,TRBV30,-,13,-,TGTGCCTGGAGTGGGGGGCTCAATCAGCCCCAGCATTTT,CAWSGGLNQPQHF
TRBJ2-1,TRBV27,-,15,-,TGTGCCAGCAGTTTAGGGGGCGCGTCCTACAATGAGCAGTTCTTC,CASSLGGASYNEQFF
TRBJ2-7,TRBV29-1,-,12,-,TGCAGCGCCCAACAGAGCTCCTACGAGCAGTACTTC,CSAQQSSYEQYF
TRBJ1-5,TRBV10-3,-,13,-,TGTGCCATCAGCAGGGAAAGGAATCAGCCCCAGCATTTT,CAISRERNQPQHF
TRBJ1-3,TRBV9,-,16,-,TGTGCCAGCAGCCCCCCAGGACTATACTCTGGAAACACCATATATTTT,CASSPPGLYSGNTIYF
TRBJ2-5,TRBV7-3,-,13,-,TGTGCCAGCAGCTGGGGGCCAAGAGAGACCCAGTACTTC,CASSWGPRETQYF